These T cell receptor beta chains were read from a single sample in a study of blood T cell repertoires in COVID-19. Here immunoSEQ multiplex PCR was the method, and the copy in TCRdb shows in-frame clones only, minus some. The sample holds around 200,000 clones, around nine tenths seen once. The sequenced sample consisted of peripheral blood. The receptors were sampled from a woman aged 18-35 years who had recovered from COVID-19. CDR3s include the opening cysteine and the closing phenylalanine or tryptophan. D genes are given only for firm matches. Clone size, where shown, is once, few, many, or a class for clones that have expanded.

d_call: -; j_call: TRBJ1-2; v_call: TRBV25-1; clone_size: once; cdr3_length: 11; cdr3_aa: CASQQTGGYTF; cdr3_nt: TGTGCCAGCCAGCAAACAGGGGGCTACACCTTC
d_call: -; j_call: TRBJ2-5; v_call: TRBV7-9; clone_size: -; cdr3_length: 14; cdr3_aa: CASSSTVGQETQYF; cdr3_nt: TGTGCCAGCAGCTCGACAGTTGGCCAAGAGACCCAGTACTTC
d_call: -; j_call: TRBJ1-6; v_call: TRBV24-1; clone_size: -; cdr3_length: 15; cdr3_aa: CATSGRGLYNSPLHF; cdr3_nt: TGTGCCACCAGTGGTAGGGGCCTGTATAATTCACCCCTCCACTTT
d_call: -; j_call: TRBJ1-5; v_call: TRBV4-2; clone_size: -; cdr3_length: 15; cdr3_aa: CASSQDWGVGQPQHF; cdr3_nt: TGTGCCAGCAGCCAAGATTGGGGGGTGGGTCAGCCCCAGCATTTT
d_call: TRBD1; j_call: TRBJ1-6; v_call: TRBV11-2; clone_size: -; cdr3_length: 14; cdr3_aa: CASSPGQGNSPLHF; cdr3_nt: TGTGCCAGCAGCCCGGGACAGGGTAATTCACCCCTCCACTTT
d_call: -; j_call: TRBJ2-5; v_call: TRBV6-4; clone_size: -; cdr3_length: 13; cdr3_aa: CASSEGAQETQYF; cdr3_nt: TGTGCCAGCAGTGAGGGGGCGCAAGAGACCCAGTACTTC
d_call: -; j_call: TRBJ1-6; v_call: TRBV3-1/TRBV3-2; clone_size: -; cdr3_length: 16; cdr3_aa: CASSQDGTVYNSPLHF; cdr3_nt: TGTGCCAGCAGCCAAGATGGCACAGTCTATAATTCACCCCTCCACTTT
d_call: TRBD1; j_call: TRBJ1-1; v_call: TRBV5-1; clone_size: once; cdr3_length: 15; cdr3_aa: CASSLDRGVTAEAFF; cdr3_nt: TGCGCCAGCAGCTTGGACAGGGGCGTAACGGCTGAAGCTTTCTTT
d_call: TRBD1; j_call: TRBJ2-7; v_call: TRBV7-2; clone_size: -; cdr3_length: 14; cdr3_aa: CASSPGTGPHEQYF; cdr3_nt: TGTGCCAGCAGCCCCGGGACAGGACCACACGAGCAGTACTTC
d_call: -; j_call: TRBJ1-2; v_call: TRBV6-6; clone_size: -; cdr3_length: 13; cdr3_aa: CASTITPRYGYTF; cdr3_nt: TGTGCCAGCACCATAACACCAAGATATGGCTACACCTTC
d_call: TRBD2; j_call: TRBJ2-2; v_call: TRBV10-3; clone_size: -; cdr3_length: 15; cdr3_aa: CAISEEREGAGELFF; cdr3_nt: TGTGCCATCAGTGAGGAGCGGGAAGGCGCCGGGGAGCTGTTTTTT
d_call: -; j_call: TRBJ2-3; v_call: TRBV7-9; clone_size: -; cdr3_length: 13; cdr3_aa: CASSLVGENTQYF; cdr3_nt: TGTGCCAGCAGCCTGGTCGGGGAAAATACGCAGTATTTT
d_call: TRBD1; j_call: TRBJ1-6; v_call: TRBV28; clone_size: -; cdr3_length: 15; cdr3_aa: CASSLAGTGNSPLHF; cdr3_nt: TGTGCCAGCAGCTTAGCCGGGACAGGGAATTCACCCCTCCACTTT
d_call: -; j_call: TRBJ1-3; v_call: TRBV7-6; clone_size: -; cdr3_length: 14; cdr3_aa: CASRDSYSGNTIYF; cdr3_nt: TGTGCCAGCAGGGACAGTTACTCTGGAAACACCATATATTTT
d_call: -; j_call: TRBJ1-6; v_call: TRBV2; clone_size: -; cdr3_length: 15; cdr3_aa: CASTLDSSYNSPLHF; cdr3_nt: TGTGCCAGCACCCTGGACAGCTCCTATAATTCACCCCTCCACTTT
d_call: -; j_call: TRBJ1-2; v_call: TRBV5-4; clone_size: -; cdr3_length: 14; cdr3_aa: CASSLLQGRDGYTF; cdr3_nt: TGTGCCAGCAGCTTGTTACAGGGTCGGGATGGCTACACCTTC
d_call: TRBD1; j_call: TRBJ1-2; v_call: TRBV7-2; clone_size: -; cdr3_length: 15; cdr3_aa: CASSLSTGVGYGYTF; cdr3_nt: TGTGCCAGCAGCCTATCCACAGGGGTAGGCTATGGCTACACCTTC
d_call: -; j_call: TRBJ1-3; v_call: TRBV24-1; clone_size: -; cdr3_length: 15; cdr3_aa: CATSDPTVSGNTIYF; cdr3_nt: TGTGCCACCAGTGATCCGACAGTCTCTGGAAACACCATATATTTT
d_call: TRBD1; j_call: TRBJ2-3; v_call: TRBV5-1; clone_size: -; cdr3_length: 15; cdr3_aa: CASSVGQGAGDTQYF; cdr3_nt: TGCGCCAGCAGCGTAGGACAGGGGGCCGGAGATACGCAGTATTTT
d_call: -; j_call: TRBJ1-2; v_call: TRBV10-3; clone_size: -; cdr3_length: 16; cdr3_aa: CAISVDPQGSAYGYTF; cdr3_nt: TGTGCCATCAGTGTCGACCCACAGGGTTCAGCCTATGGCTACACCTTC
d_call: TRBD1; j_call: TRBJ1-2; v_call: TRBV7-8; clone_size: -; cdr3_length: 16; cdr3_aa: CASSPQSGTGIYGYTF; cdr3_nt: TGTGCCAGCAGCCCCCAGTCCGGGACAGGGATCTATGGCTACACCTTC
d_call: -; j_call: TRBJ2-1; v_call: TRBV6-5; clone_size: -; cdr3_length: 15; cdr3_aa: CASSSRINTYNEQFF; cdr3_nt: TGTGCCAGCAGTTCCAGGATTAATACCTACAATGAGCAGTTCTTC
d_call: TRBD2; j_call: TRBJ2-7; v_call: TRBV29-1; clone_size: -; cdr3_length: 13; cdr3_aa: CSVERVGGGEQYF; cdr3_nt: TGCAGCGTTGAACGGGTGGGCGGGGGCGAGCAGTACTTC
d_call: TRBD2; j_call: TRBJ2-5; v_call: TRBV3-1/TRBV3-2; clone_size: -; cdr3_length: 15; cdr3_aa: CASSFGGGASETQYF; cdr3_nt: TGTGCCAGCAGCTTCGGCGGGGGGGCGTCCGAGACCCAGTACTTC
d_call: TRBD2; j_call: TRBJ2-3; v_call: TRBV6-4; clone_size: -; cdr3_length: 16; cdr3_aa: CASSETGLAGIDTQYF; cdr3_nt: TGTGCCAGCAGTGAAACCGGACTAGCGGGGATAGATACGCAGTATTTT
d_call: -; j_call: TRBJ2-7; v_call: TRBV4-3; clone_size: -; cdr3_length: 15; cdr3_aa: CASSQDTGPTYEQYF; cdr3_nt: TGCGCCAGCAGCCAAGATACAGGGCCTACCTACGAGCAGTACTTC
d_call: -; j_call: TRBJ1-1; v_call: TRBV12-5; clone_size: -; cdr3_length: 13; cdr3_aa: CASGLGEKTEAFF; cdr3_nt: TGTGCTAGTGGTTTGGGGGAGAAAACTGAAGCTTTCTTT
d_call: TRBD1; j_call: TRBJ1-1; v_call: TRBV19; clone_size: -; cdr3_length: 17; cdr3_aa: CASSPWTGGRMNTEAFF; cdr3_nt: TGTGCCAGTAGTCCTTGGACAGGGGGCCGGATGAACACTGAAGCTTTCTTT
d_call: -; j_call: TRBJ1-5; v_call: TRBV27; clone_size: -; cdr3_length: 15; cdr3_aa: CASRPRGAMAQPQHF; cdr3_nt: TGTGCCAGCAGGCCACGGGGGGCTATGGCGCAGCCCCAGCATTTT
d_call: TRBD2; j_call: TRBJ2-1; v_call: TRBV19; clone_size: -; cdr3_length: 15; cdr3_aa: CASSFSGRAGNEQFF; cdr3_nt: TGTGCCAGTAGTTTTAGCGGGAGGGCCGGCAATGAGCAGTTCTTC
d_call: -; j_call: TRBJ1-5; v_call: TRBV5-4; clone_size: -; cdr3_length: 16; cdr3_aa: CASSLGRGRGNQPQHF; cdr3_nt: TGTGCCAGCAGCTTAGGAAGGGGCCGGGGCAATCAGCCCCAGCATTTT
d_call: TRBD2; j_call: TRBJ2-3; v_call: TRBV14; clone_size: -; cdr3_length: 15; cdr3_aa: CASSQRTSGRDTQYF; cdr3_nt: TGTGCCAGCAGCCAAAGGACTAGCGGGAGGGATACGCAGTATTTT
d_call: -; j_call: TRBJ1-2; v_call: TRBV7-8; clone_size: -; cdr3_length: 18; cdr3_aa: CASSLAYMWGEANYGYTF; cdr3_nt: TGTGCCAGCAGCTTAGCATACATGTGGGGAGAGGCTAACTATGGCTACACCTTC
d_call: TRBD1; j_call: TRBJ2-4; v_call: TRBV19; clone_size: -; cdr3_length: 13; cdr3_aa: CASSRTGKNIQYF; cdr3_nt: TGTGCCAGTAGTAGGACAGGGAAAAACATTCAGTACTTC
d_call: -; j_call: TRBJ1-2; v_call: TRBV10-3; clone_size: -; cdr3_length: 11; cdr3_aa: CAIGSGDGYTF; cdr3_nt: TGTGCCATCGGCTCAGGGGACGGCTACACCTTC
d_call: TRBD2; j_call: TRBJ2-2; v_call: TRBV7-2; clone_size: -; cdr3_length: 17; cdr3_aa: CASSPQLAGVGTGELFF; cdr3_nt: TGTGCCAGCAGCCCCCAACTAGCGGGGGTGGGCACCGGGGAGCTGTTTTTT
d_call: -; j_call: TRBJ1-3; v_call: TRBV27; clone_size: -; cdr3_length: 16; cdr3_aa: CASSFSADNSGNTIYF; cdr3_nt: TGTGCCAGCAGTTTTTCTGCGGACAACTCTGGAAACACCATATATTTT
d_call: TRBD2; j_call: TRBJ2-5; v_call: TRBV3-1/TRBV3-2; clone_size: -; cdr3_length: 17; cdr3_aa: CASSQGVWGAGVVTQYF; cdr3_nt: TGTGCCAGCAGCCAAGGAGTCTGGGGAGCGGGAGTCGTGACCCAGTACTTC
d_call: TRBD2; j_call: TRBJ2-1; v_call: TRBV5-1; clone_size: few; cdr3_length: 14; cdr3_aa: CASYREGTYNEQFF; cdr3_nt: TGCGCCAGCTACCGGGAGGGAACCTACAATGAGCAGTTCTTC
d_call: -; j_call: TRBJ2-3; v_call: TRBV11-3; clone_size: once; cdr3_length: 18; cdr3_aa: CASSLDQLEGGWWDTQYF; cdr3_nt: TGTGCCAGCAGCTTGGATCAATTGGAGGGGGGGTGGTGGGATACGCAGTATTTT